Following are 5 T cell receptor beta chains from one sample sequenced in a study of control samples from healthy donors and cancer patients. This table comes from immunoSEQ multiplex PCR, and its TCRdb copy is limited to in-frame clones, with some not included. The sample contains 95,000 to 150,000 clones, roughly 90% of which appear only once. The specimen was blood. These receptors originate from a man aged 50 to 59 in good health.

This sequence joins TRBV4-3 and TRBJ1-6; no definite D call. The CDR3 extends over 16 amino acids. Germline CDR1 and CDR2: LGHNA and YSLEER. The V gene lost 3 bases and the J gene lost 0 bases, with 9 bases spanning the gap. This CDR3 is CASSQGEGSYNSPLHF. DNA of the CDR3: TGCGCCAGCAGCCAGGGTGAGGGCTCCTATAATTCACCCCTCCACTTT.

This clone was recorded a few times. This sequence joins TRBV10-3 and TRBJ1-2, with D possibly matching TRBD1 (6 bases). CDR3 length: 14 amino acids. The germline V and J ends were trimmed by 2 bases and 4 bases, with 11 bases remaining between them. The germline V gene has CDR1 ENHRY and CDR2 SYGVKD. CDR3 amino acids: CAISEGGRGYGYTF. CDR3 sequence (DNA): TGTGCCATCAGTGAGGGGGGGCGCGGCTATGGCTACACCTTC.

This sequence joins TRBV6-5 and TRBJ2-5, with 8 bases fitting TRBD2. From germline, CDR1 is MNHEY and CDR2 SVGAGI. V lost 11 bases, J lost 4 bases, and 9 bases stayed unmatched. The CDR3 is made up of 13 amino acids. CDR3 in DNA: TGTGCCGTCGGGAGGGGGGTTGGAGAGACCCAGTACTTC. Its translation: CAVGRGVGETQYF.

This chain connects TRBV30 to TRBJ1-1; D is ambiguous. Germline-derived CDR1 and CDR2 are GTSNPN and SVGIG (reference sequence). The CDR3 length is 12 residues. Trimming pared 0 bases from V and 6 bases from J, leaving 8 bases between. CDR3 amino acids: CAWSVLAPEAFF. CDR3 bases: TGTGCCTGGAGTGTACTGGCACCTGAAGCTTTCTTT.

The chain links TRBV7-8 to TRBJ1-2; 7 nucleotides align to TRBD1. With 1 base clipped from V and 5 bases from J, the junction kept 4 bases outside the gene matches. CDR3 length: 14 residues. From germline, CDR1 is SGHVS and CDR2 FQNEAQ. The CDR3 DNA is TGTGCCAGCAGCTTAGAGGGGGCGCGTTATGGCTACACCTTC. Protein: CASSLEGARYGYTF.